This record looks at one T cell receptor (beta chain) sequence and its context. V was clipped by 0 bases and J by 5 bases, with 9 bases between them. The CDR3 is 13 amino acids. Germline CDR1 is SGHRS and CDR2 is YFSETQ. TCR beta CDR3 region amplification was performed from RNA transcripts. In the first-round RT-PCR of the TCR CDR3, the HTBI primer set was used. TCRdb recomputed calls from the multiplex PCR reads with MiXCR, one row per CDR3 protein. The sample carries a few hundred thousand distinct CDR3 sequences, about 15% recorded once. These data belong to a study of T cells in Graves' hyperthyroidism and ophthalmopathy. Uncontrolled infection, other autoimmune disease, pregnancy or lactation disqualified patients from enrolment. On the basis of clinical symptoms, serum thyroxine and TRAb, thyroid ultrasound and orbital computed tomography, diagnoses were made.

The source of this sequence is a woman aged 25 to 39 with Graves' ophthalmopathy. Sequencing used blood. V gene TRBV5-1 combines with J gene TRBJ2-7, with TRBD1 as a possible D gene (6 bases). DNA of the CDR3: TGCGCCAGCAGCTTGGAAGGGACACACGAGCAGTACTTC. Amino acid sequence: CASSLEGTHEQYF.